The table lists the clone carrying this T cell receptor (beta chain) with many counts. Its matching antigen is unknown. The record originates from a study of T cell repertoires in cytomegalovirus infection. Study summary: The authors relied on CMV epitopes, both recently identified HLA-C-restricted and well-studied HLA-B-restricted. Public TCR beta signatures indicated both CMV infection and matching HLA type.

TCRdb used MiXCR to reprocess the reads, holding one entry per CDR3 protein. Of 100,000 to 150,000 distinct CDR3 sequences listed, over 30% are singletons. The CDR3 consists of 15 residues. CDR1 is SGHTA and CDR2 is FQGNSA in the germline V gene. With 1 base clipped from V and 5 bases from J, the junction kept 7 bases outside the gene matches. Study outcomes and limitations: The study identified carriers of CMV plus the relevant HLA from cumulative public TCR beta family frequency. HLA-C-restricted CMV-specific TCR beta clonotypes were dominant in the ex vivo response.

J is TRBJ2-5 and V is TRBV7-2; 7 nucleotides align to TRBD2. The sample consisted of CD8+ T cells from cultured PBMCs, taken from culture after CMV antigen stimulation. The receptor was derived from a human donor in good health (CMV status not recorded). Some clones in this sample may be carry-over from other donors' samples. CDR3 residues: CASSLGRGGRETQYF. CDR3 in DNA: TGTGCCAGCAGCTTAGGGCGCGGGGGACGCGAGACCCAGTACTTC.